Listed here are 16 T cell receptor beta chains from one sample, sequenced in a study of T-cell memory formation after mild COVID-19. Using its own MiXCR run on the 5' RACE reads, TCRdb lists one record per CDR3 protein. Among 470,000 or so distinct CDR3 sequences listed, about 23% were seen once. The sample taken for sequencing was PBMCs or a T cell subset sorted from them (not recorded which). These receptors were collected from an adult woman who had mild COVID-19 (a few samples of this study predate the infection). Cell type and time point are not known.

This clonotype has only a few counts. The rearrangement links TRBV19 to TRBJ1-2, with 9 bases matching TRBD1. From germline, CDR1 is LNHDA and CDR2 SQIVND (reference sequence). Trimming removed 5 bases from V and 2 bases from J; junction bases left unmatched: 9. The CDR3 contains 16 residues. The CDR3 sequence: CASSSPPGQGNYGYTF. In DNA, the CDR3 is TGTGCCAGTAGTTCGCCCCCGGGACAGGGCAACTATGGCTACACCTTC.

Many counts were recorded for this clonotype. The gene calls are TRBV10-3 and TRBJ2-7, with 8 bases identical to TRBD2. Germline values: CDR1 ENHRY, CDR2 SYGVKD. The ends lost 11 bases at V and 1 base at J; junction bases unmatched: 7. CDR3 size: 13 residues. CDR3 protein: CAAGTRRSYEQYF. The CDR3 nucleotides read TGTGCCGCCGGGACTAGAAGATCCTACGAGCAGTACTTC.

The chain uses TRBV4-1 and TRBJ1-2; 10 bases agree with TRBD1. Germline CDR1 is MGHRA and CDR2 is YSYEKL. CDR3 length: 14 amino acids. The V segment lost 3 bases and the J segment 10 bases; nucleotides outside the gene matches: 8. For the CDR3, the DNA is TGCGCCAGCAGCCATAACCGGGACAGGGGCGACTACACCTTC. This encodes CASSHNRDRGDYTF.

This sequence joins TRBV6-6 and TRBJ2-7; 10 positions agree with TRBD1. The CDR3 consists of 15 residues. V trimming: 2 bases; J trimming: 6 bases; junction bases outside the gene matches: 7. Per germline, CDR1 MNHNY and CDR2 SVGAGI (reference sequence). CDR3 region: CASSYVGTGVGEQYF. The DNA for the CDR3 is TGTGCCAGCAGTTACGTAGGGACAGGGGTGGGCGAGCAGTACTTC.

J is TRBJ2-3 and V is TRBV27; no reliable D call. CDR1 and CDR2 from the germline V gene are MNHEY and SMNVEV (reference sequence). With 0 bases removed from V and 2 bases from J, the gap between germline ends came to 12 bases. The CDR3 contains 16 residues. The CDR3 protein is CASSLSKGIYTDTQYF. DNA of the CDR3: TGTGCCAGCAGTTTATCGAAGGGAATATACACAGATACGCAGTATTTT.

The chain uses TRBV29-1 and TRBJ2-1; the D is unclear. With 2 bases removed from V and 7 bases from J, the gap between germline ends came to 6 bases. This CDR3 spans 11 amino acids. From germline, CDR1 is SQVTM and CDR2 ANQGSEA. The CDR3, as DNA: TGCAGCGTTGAATCTGGGAATGAGCAGTTCTTC. Translation: CSVESGNEQFF.

The chain couples TRBV7-7 to TRBJ2-3, with 7 bases that match TRBD2. The V segment lost 9 bases and the J segment 4 bases; nucleotides outside the gene matches: 7. Germline CDR1 is SSHAT and CDR2 is FNYEAQ (reference sequence). The CDR3 has 13 residues. The CDR3 is CASGSGVSDTQYF. As DNA, the CDR3 is TGTGCCAGTGGAAGCGGGGTGTCAGATACGCAGTATTTT.

This clonotype occurred a few times. The J gene is TRBJ2-7, the V gene TRBV13, with 9 bases aligning to TRBD2. Trimming took 1 base from V and 4 from J; bases not matched to a gene: 5. The CDR3 extends over 15 amino acids. Germline loops: CDR1 PRHDT, CDR2 FYEKMQ (reference sequence). In DNA, the CDR3 is TGTGCCAGCAGCTTAGCGACTAGCGGATTTTACGAGCAGTACTTC. Translated: CASSLATSGFYEQYF.

This clonotype has only a few counts. The rearrangement joins TRBV5-1 to TRBJ2-2, with 7 bases aligning to TRBD1. Germline assignment: CDR1 SGHRS and CDR2 YFSETQ. This CDR3 has 19 residues. The junction had 15 bases not matched to a gene; V was cut back by 4 bases and J by 0 bases. In DNA form, the CDR3 reads TGCGCCAGCAGCCGCACCCATACCGGACAGGCTACGAACACCGGGGAGCTGTTTTTT. This codes for CASSRTHTGQATNTGELFF.

The sample holds a few counts of this clonotype. This chain uses TRBV5-4 with TRBJ2-1; TRBD1 might be the D (5 bases). CDR1 and CDR2 (germline): SGHNT, YYREEE (reference sequence). There are 15 residues in the CDR3. Trimming shortened V by 1 base and J by 2 bases, and 10 bases separated the two germline ends. The CDR3 is CASSLIQGPYNEQFF. Here the CDR3 DNA reads TGTGCCAGCAGCTTGATTCAGGGCCCCTACAATGAGCAGTTCTTC. The complete variable domain, with remaining parts taken from reference TRBV5-4 and TRBJ2-1, reads ETGVTQSPTHLIKTRGQQVTLRCSSQSGHNTVSWYQQALGQGPQFIFQYYREEENGRGNFPPRFSGLQFPNYSSELNVNALELDDSALYLCASSLIQGPYNEQFFGPGTRLTVL.

The V and J genes are TRBV19 and TRBJ1-1, with 7 bases fitting TRBD1. The V and J ends lost 0 bases and 6 bases, in that order; junction bases with no gene match: 4. This CDR3 region has 14 residues. The germline CDR1 and CDR2 sequences are LNHDA and SQIVND (reference sequence). CDR3 loop: CASSIDYTGAEAFF. The CDR3 coding sequence is TGTGCCAGTAGTATAGATTATACAGGGGCTGAAGCTTTCTTT.

The table lists this clonotype with a few counts. V is TRBV24-1 and J is TRBJ1-4; D is undetermined. Deletions cut 5 bases from V and 7 bases from J, with 7 bases between. The germline CDR1 and CDR2 sequences are KGHDR and SFDVKD. CDR3 length: 12 residues. The CDR3 loop reads CATSAGGEKLFF. The CDR3 DNA reads TGTGCCACCAGTGCGGGAGGTGAAAAACTGTTTTTT.

This clonotype has more than one count but fewer than ten. The CDR3 DNA sequence: TGTGCCAGCTCACCATTTACCATAAGGCACAATGAGCAGTTCTTC. It is translated as CASSPFTIRHNEQFF. This rearrangement joins TRBV18 to TRBJ2-1; no firm D call. Germline CDR1 KGHSH, CDR2 LQKENI. Trimming cost V 2 bases and J 5 bases, with 13 bases left between them. This CDR3 comprises 15 residues.

This clonotype was detected once. J is TRBJ2-1 and V is TRBV6-5; possible D gene TRBD2, 6 bases. CDR1 is MNHEY and CDR2 is SVGAGI in the germline V gene. The CDR3 covers 14 residues. V was cut by 6 bases and J by 5 bases, with 14 bases left in between. The CDR3 sequence is CASSLGLSNNEQFF. The DNA for the CDR3 is TGTGCCAGCAGCCTCGGACTATCTAACAATGAGCAGTTCTTC.

This clonotype was picked up a small number of times. V is TRBV5-1 and J is TRBJ1-1; D possibly corresponds to TRBD1 (6 bases). The CDR3 runs 14 residues. CDR1 is SGHRS and CDR2 is YFSETQ in the germline V gene. V dropped 4 bases and J dropped 0 bases, with 10 bases sitting between them. This CDR3 is CASSPDSMNTEAFF. The CDR3 region has the DNA TGCGCCAGCAGCCCGGACAGCATGAACACTGAAGCTTTCTTT.

The chain joins TRBV20-1 to TRBJ1-1, with 7 bases matching TRBD1. Trimming took 2 bases from V and 1 from J; bases not matched to a gene: 7. Germline CDR1 DFQATT, CDR2 SNEGSKA (reference sequence). The CDR3 contains 15 residues. CDR3 amino acids: CSARSSGTENTEAFF. The CDR3 DNA reads TGCAGTGCTAGATCCTCCGGGACAGAGAACACTGAAGCTTTCTTT.